A single sample is the source of the 28 T cell receptor beta chains below, sequenced in a study of glioma-infiltrating T cells after dendritic cell vaccination. TCRdb keeps only in-frame clones here, not all; method: immunoSEQ multiplex PCR. The data contain around 73,000 clones, about four fifths of them singletons. Sample: blood, taken before dendritic cell vaccination. These receptor sequences come from a human donor with glioblastoma.

This clone was seen only once. V gene TRBV5-8 combines with J gene TRBJ2-3, with 7 bases aligning to TRBD1. This CDR3 contains 16 residues. The V gene's germline CDR1 is SGHTS and CDR2 YDEGEE. Germline trimming cut 4 bases from V and 4 bases from J; bases unmatched to any gene: 12. CDR3 loop: CASSPGQVRGSDTQYF. The CDR3 region has the DNA TGTGCCAGCAGCCCAGGACAGGTACGAGGGTCAGATACGCAGTATTTT.

The gene calls are TRBV6-5 and TRBJ2-5; perhaps TRBD1 as D (6 bases). The ends were cut back, 0 bases at V and 5 bases at J, with 10 bases in the middle. The CDR3 extends over 14 amino acids. Germline lookup yields CDR1 MNHEY and CDR2 SVGAGI. The CDR3 DNA reads TGTGCCAGCAGTTACTCCCAGGGGTGGGAGACCCAGTACTTC. Its protein product is CASSYSQGWETQYF.

V and J are TRBV6-1 and TRBJ1-1; 7 bases are shared with TRBD1. CDR1 MNHNS and CDR2 SASEGT come from the germline V gene. Germline trimming cut 2 bases from V and 3 bases from J; bases unmatched to any gene: 6. This CDR3 has 15 residues. The CDR3 spells CASSEIGTAYTEAFF. CDR3 nucleotide sequence: TGTGCCAGCAGTGAAATCGGGACAGCCTACACTGAAGCTTTCTTT.

CDR3 nucleotides: TGTGCCAGCTCATCCATAACCGGGACAGGGGGCACTGAAGCTTTCTTT. Protein product: CASSSITGTGGTEAFF. The chain employs TRBV18 and TRBJ1-1; 11 bases fit TRBD1. Germline CDR1 and CDR2: KGHSH and LQKENI. CDR3 length: 16 amino acids. The V segment lost 5 bases and the J segment 4 bases; nucleotides outside the gene matches: 9. Complete variable domain (other parts from reference TRBV18 and TRBJ1-1): NAGVMQNPRHLVRRRGQEARLRCSPMKGHSHVYWYRQLPEEGLKFMVYLQKENIIDESGMPKERFSAEFPKEGPSILRIQQVVRGDSAAYFCASSSITGTGGTEAFFGQGTRLTVV.

This chain uses TRBV18 with TRBJ1-1; 8 bases are a match to TRBD1. The germline V gene has CDR1 KGHSH and CDR2 LQKENI. J lost 2 bases, V lost 4 bases, and 9 bases had no gene match. This CDR3 spans 16 amino acids. The CDR3 spells CASSRTGSLLNTEAFF. The CDR3 DNA sequence: TGTGCCAGCTCACGGACAGGGTCGTTGTTAAACACTGAAGCTTTCTTT.

The chain has TRBV15 and TRBJ1-2; D not certain. The germline CDR1 and CDR2 sequences are LNHNV and YYDKDF (reference sequence). Trimming left V 3 bases short and J 8 bases short, with 13 bases between. CDR3 size: 13 residues. CDR3 sequence: CATSSRRSGGYTF. The CDR3 DNA sequence: TGTGCCACCAGCAGCAGACGATCGGGGGGCTACACCTTC.

V and J are TRBV6-4 and TRBJ1-2; a possible D gene is TRBD1 (6 bases). Germline lookup yields CDR1 MRHNA and CDR2 SNTAGT. V lost 5 bases, J lost 1 base, and 8 bases lay in between. The CDR3 has 13 residues. CDR3 DNA sequence: TGTGCCAGCAGTCCAGGGGATAACTATGGCTACACCTTC. This encodes CASSPGDNYGYTF.

The CDR3 DNA reads TGTGCCAGCAGCCAAGATCCTCCGTTGTGGGACAGTGCTCGGGAGACCCAGTACTTC. This encodes CASSQDPPLWDSARETQYF. V usage is TRBV14 and J usage is TRBJ2-5, with 7 bases fitting TRBD1. The CDR3 spans 19 residues. Germline trimming cut 0 bases from V and 5 bases from J; bases unmatched to any gene: 18. Per the germline V gene, CDR1 is SGHDN and CDR2 is FVKESK.

The chain uses TRBV5-1 and TRBJ2-7; 7 bases match TRBD1. With V trimmed by 0 bases and J by 4 bases, 4 bases remained unmatched. From germline, CDR1 is SGHRS and CDR2 YFSETQ. The CDR3 runs to 14 residues. CDR3 nucleotides: TGCGCCAGCAGCTTGGTGCCAGGGGGTTACGAGCAGTACGTC. Translation: CASSLVPGGYEQYV.

The J gene is TRBJ2-6, the V gene TRBV6-5, with a possible D match to TRBD2 (5 bases). Trimming pared 6 bases from V and 2 bases from J, leaving 8 bases between. The CDR3 is 14 amino acids. In germline, CDR1 is MNHEY, CDR2 SVGAGI. The CDR3 loop is CASRDSPGANVLTF. DNA for the CDR3: TGTGCCAGCAGGGACTCCCCTGGGGCCAACGTCCTGACTTTC.

The gene calls are TRBV19 and TRBJ2-3, with 10 nucleotides matching TRBD2. The CDR3 spans 16 residues. V shed 4 bases, J shed 5 bases, and the junction held 9 bases outside the gene matches. CDR1 LNHDA and CDR2 SQIVND come from the germline V gene (reference sequence). The DNA for the CDR3 is TGTGCCAGTAGTACTCGGAGGAGCGGGAGGGTAGATACGCAGTATTTT. Residues: CASSTRRSGRVDTQYF.

The rearrangement joins TRBV5-1 to TRBJ2-4; 10 nucleotides agree with TRBD1. CDR3 length equals 16 residues. The V gene's germline CDR1 is SGHRS and CDR2 YFSETQ. J gave up 4 bases and V 2 bases, and 6 bases lay outside the gene matches. For the CDR3, the DNA is TGCGCCAGCAGCTTTTTCCTGGACAGGGGGAAAAACATTCAGTACTTC. Protein: CASSFFLDRGKNIQYF.

The rearrangement joins TRBV2 to TRBJ1-2; weak D call: TRBD1 (6 bases). The CDR3 has 13 amino acids. CDR1 is SNHLY, CDR2 FYNNEI, per germline. The germline V and J ends were trimmed by 7 bases and 8 bases, with 17 bases remaining between them. The DNA for the CDR3 is TGTGCCAGCAACGAGGAGCAGGGGAGAGGCTACACCTTC. This codes for CASNEEQGRGYTF. Full variable domain (outside the CDR3, taken from reference TRBV2 and TRBJ1-2): EPEVTQTPSHQVTQMGQEVILRCVPISNHLYFYWYRQILGQKVEFLVSFYNNEISEKSEIFDDQFSVERPDGSNFTLKIRSTKLEDSAMYFCASNEEQGRGYTFGSGTRLTVV.

This clone was detected a few times. The chain joins TRBV5-6 to TRBJ1-1; D is possibly TRBD1 (5 bases). Germline V gives CDR1 SGHDT, CDR2 YYEEEE. Trimming shortened V by 3 bases and J by 10 bases, and 16 bases separated the two germline ends. This CDR3 spans 13 amino acids. CDR3 DNA sequence: TGTGCCAGCAGCTCGGACACTTTGGTAGTAGCTTTCTTT. This codes for CASSSDTLVVAFF.

In this sample, this clone turned up a few times. This chain links TRBV5-6 with TRBJ1-6; D remains ambiguous. CDR3 length: 14 residues. From germline, CDR1 is SGHDT and CDR2 YYEEEE. Deletions cut 2 bases from V and 5 bases from J, with 8 bases between. CDR3 nucleotides: TGTGCCAGCAGCTTAAACGGGGATAATTCACCCCTCCACTTT. Translation: CASSLNGDNSPLHF.

The chain links TRBV4-2 to TRBJ2-3; tentative D call: TRBD2 (5 bases). The CDR3 is 15 amino acids. Per germline, CDR1 LGHNA and CDR2 YNFKEQ. Trimming shortened V by 0 bases and J by 4 bases, and 11 bases separated the two germline ends. CDR3 region: CASSQEQLRADTQYF. DNA for the CDR3: TGTGCCAGCAGCCAAGAGCAATTGAGGGCAGATACGCAGTATTTT.

This clone was seen once. The CDR3 is CASSALTGGAPYEQYF. Here the CDR3 DNA reads TGTGCCAGCAGTGCCCTCACAGGGGGCGCCCCCTACGAGCAGTACTTC. The gene calls are TRBV6-1 and TRBJ2-7; the match to TRBD1 covers 9 bases. Germline V gene sequence: CDR1 MNHNS, CDR2 SASEGT. The trim removed 4 bases at V and 2 bases at J, leaving 9 bases unmatched. The CDR3 contains 16 residues.

The chain uses TRBV28 and TRBJ1-4; TRBD1 matches at 8 bases. The CDR3 is 15 amino acids. The germline CDR1 and CDR2 sequences are MDHEN and SYDVKM. The V and J ends lost 9 bases and 7 bases, in that order; junction bases with no gene match: 13. The CDR3 reads CASRALGTGGEKLFF. The CDR3 DNA is TGTGCCAGTCGAGCCCTAGGGACAGGAGGTGAAAAACTGTTTTTT.

The chain carries TRBV19 and TRBJ1-2, with D maybe TRBD1 (5 bases). Trimming took 7 bases from V and 4 from J, leaving 19 bases between them. This CDR3 spans 15 amino acids. The germline CDR1 and CDR2 sequences are LNHDA and SQIVND (reference sequence). The chain's CDR3 is CASTQAGGSGYGYTF. Written as DNA, the CDR3 is TGTGCCAGTACCCAAGCGGGGGGGTCCGGCTATGGCTACACCTTC.

V is TRBV1 and J is TRBJ2-1; TRBD2, the D gene given by the table, was not confirmed from the DNA. TRBV1 is flagged as a pseudogene. This CDR3 is built from 17 residues. The CDR3 protein is CTSSPRYQRAPPNEQFF. In nucleotides, the CDR3 is TGCACCAGCAGCCCTCGATATCAGCGGGCCCCACCCAATGAGCAGTTCTTC.

The J gene is TRBJ1-1, the V gene TRBV5-1, with D possibly matching TRBD1 (6 bases). CDR3 length: 16 residues. CDR1 is SGHRS and CDR2 is YFSETQ in the germline V gene. Deletions cut 5 bases from V and 0 bases from J, with 17 bases between. The CDR3, as DNA: TGCGCCAGCAGACGGTCCAGCGGACAGTTGAACACTGAAGCTTTCTTT. It is translated as CASRRSSGQLNTEAFF.

This chain links TRBV19 with TRBJ2-7, with 7 positions matching TRBD2. Losses at the gene ends were 4 bases for V and 6 bases for J; bases not matched to a gene: 9. The CDR3 loop spans 14 amino acids. The germline V gene encodes CDR1 LNHDA and CDR2 SQIVND (reference sequence). Here the CDR3 reads CASSKGGRWGEQYV. CDR3 in DNA: TGTGCCAGTAGTAAAGGCGGGAGATGGGGCGAGCAGTACGTC.

This chain links TRBV6-6 with TRBJ2-1; possibly TRBD2 for D (6 bases). CDR3 length equals 16 residues. Germline V lookup: CDR1 MNHNY, CDR2 SVGAGI (reference sequence). V lost 5 bases, J lost 0 bases, and 14 bases lay in between. DNA for the CDR3: TGTGCCAGCAGTCATCCAGCGGGCTTCTCCTACAATGAGCAGTTCTTC. It encodes CASSHPAGFSYNEQFF.

V usage is TRBV2 and J usage is TRBJ1-1, with D unresolved. The germline CDR1 and CDR2 sequences are SNHLY and FYNNEI. V lost 6 bases to trimming and J lost 6 bases, with 11 bases between them. The CDR3 contains 12 residues. CDR3 bases: TGTGCCAGCAGAGGAGGGATTCCTGAAGCTTTCTTT. Encoded protein: CASRGGIPEAFF.

The chain couples TRBV7-9 to TRBJ1-1; TRBD1 agrees at 7 bases. J gave up 2 bases and V 6 bases, and 6 bases lay outside the gene matches. The CDR3 loop spans 14 amino acids. Germline CDR1 and CDR2: SEHNR and FQNEAQ (reference sequence). CDR3 sequence (DNA): TGTGCCAGCAGATACAGGGGTTCCAACACTGAAGCTTTCTTT. Translation: CASRYRGSNTEAFF.

This sequence joins TRBV7-6 and TRBJ2-1; D possibly corresponds to TRBD2 (5 bases). The CDR3 covers 14 residues. Germline V CDR1 and CDR2: SGHVS, FNYEAQ. V was pared by 2 bases and J by 6 bases, with 11 bases between. The CDR3 sequence: CASSLYGIGNEQFF. As DNA, the CDR3 is TGTGCCAGCAGCTTATACGGGATTGGCAATGAGCAGTTCTTC.

Only one count was recorded for this clone. The chain links TRBV5-4 to TRBJ2-5, with D uncertain. The germline V gene has CDR1 SGHNT and CDR2 YYREEE (reference sequence). The CDR3 is 13 amino acids. Trimming cost V 5 bases and J 5 bases, with 13 bases left between them. CDR3: CASRFRSDETQYF. CDR3 bases: TGTGCCAGCAGGTTCAGATCAGATGAGACCCAGTACTTC.

The V call is TRBV18, the J call TRBJ1-1, with D unresolved. Trimming removed 0 bases at V and 1 base at J, with 6 bases between. This CDR3 is 14 amino acids long. Per the germline V gene, CDR1 is KGHSH and CDR2 is LQKENI. CDR3 DNA: TGTGCCAGCTCACCACCGGGCCAGAACACTGAAGCTTTCTTT. Its protein is CASSPPGQNTEAFF.